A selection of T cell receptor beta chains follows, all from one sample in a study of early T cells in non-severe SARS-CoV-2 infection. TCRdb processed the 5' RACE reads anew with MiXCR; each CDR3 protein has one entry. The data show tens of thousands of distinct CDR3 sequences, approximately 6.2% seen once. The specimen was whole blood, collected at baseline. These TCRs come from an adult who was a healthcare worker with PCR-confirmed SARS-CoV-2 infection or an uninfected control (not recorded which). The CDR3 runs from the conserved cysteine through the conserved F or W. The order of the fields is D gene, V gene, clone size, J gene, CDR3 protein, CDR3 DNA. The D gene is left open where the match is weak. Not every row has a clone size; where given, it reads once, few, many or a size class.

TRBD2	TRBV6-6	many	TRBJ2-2	CASSYREGTGELFF	TGTGCCAGCAGTTACCGGGAGGGCACCGGGGAGCTGTTTTTT
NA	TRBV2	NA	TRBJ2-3	CASRLTGERDTQYF	TGTGCCAGCCGCCTGACGGGAGAAAGAGATACGCAGTATTTT
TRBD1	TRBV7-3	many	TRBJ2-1	CASSFRTGAAYNEQFF	TGTGCCAGCAGCTTTCGCACAGGGGCTGCCTACAATGAGCAGTTCTTC
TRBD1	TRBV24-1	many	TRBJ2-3	CATSDTPTGRAGTDTQYF	TGTGCCACCAGTGATACCCCGACAGGGCGCGCGGGCACAGATACGCAGTATTTT
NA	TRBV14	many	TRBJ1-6	CASSGYLSPLHF	TGTGCCAGCAGCGGGTATCTTTCACCCCTCCACTTT
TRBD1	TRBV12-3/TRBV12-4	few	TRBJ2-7	CASSSGQPYEQYF	TGTGCCAGCAGTTCGGGACAGCCCTACGAGCAGTACTTC
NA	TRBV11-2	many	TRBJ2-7	CASSLTRGLTYEQYF	TGTGCCAGCAGCCTAACACGGGGGTTGACCTACGAGCAGTACTTC
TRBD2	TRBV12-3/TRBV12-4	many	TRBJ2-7	CASTSRRLASEQYF	TGTGCCAGCACTTCTCGAAGACTAGCAAGCGAGCAGTACTTC
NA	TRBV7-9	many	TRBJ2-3	CASRPQARGDTQYF	TGTGCCAGCAGGCCCCAGGCCCGCGGGGATACGCAGTATTTT
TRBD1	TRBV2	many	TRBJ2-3	CASRSRDRRTDTQYF	TGTGCCAGCAGGTCCCGGGACAGGCGCACAGATACGCAGTATTTT
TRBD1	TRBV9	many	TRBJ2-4	CASSGTGGANIQYF	TGTGCCAGCAGCGGAACAGGGGGCGCAAACATTCAGTACTTC
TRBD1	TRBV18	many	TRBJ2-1	CANGRTGSYNEQFF	TGTGCCAATGGTAGGACAGGGTCCTACAATGAGCAGTTCTTC
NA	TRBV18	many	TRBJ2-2	CASSPLTENTGELFF	TGTGCCAGCTCACCACTCACAGAGAACACCGGGGAGCTGTTTTTT
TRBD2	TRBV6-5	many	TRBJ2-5	CASTLLSGTSGETQYF	TGTGCCAGCACCCTCCTTTCCGGGACTAGCGGAGAGACCCAGTACTTC